The next 30 T cell receptor beta chains were all read from a single sample in a study of tumor-infiltrating lymphocytes in primary liver carcinoma. TCR beta cDNA came from about 500 ng total RNA, primed with a constant-region primer. A slightly modified ARM-PCR protocol with three nested multiplex PCR rounds produced these TCR beta libraries. The study ran its first two PCR rounds for 9 to 10 cycles each, using TRBV1-TRBV30 forward primers and a C-beta reverse primer. TCRdb re-called the multiplex PCR reads through MiXCR, storing one row per CDR3 protein. The table has hundreds of thousands of distinct CDR3 sequences, 58% seen once. Researchers drew blood RNA from unsorted whole blood and extracted germline DNA as well. The sample comprised peripheral blood. Source of these receptors: a woman aged 25 to 39 with primary liver carcinoma and hepatitis B virus infection.

The table lists this clonotype with a few counts. In nucleotides, the CDR3 is TGTGCCAGCAGTGACCCGGGACTAGATTTCACAGATACGCAGTATTTT. Its translation is CASSDPGLDFTDTQYF. The chain combines TRBV6-1 with TRBJ2-3; 8 bases align to TRBD2. There are 16 residues in the CDR3. Germline assignment: CDR1 MNHNS and CDR2 SASEGT. The junction had 7 bases not matched to a gene; V was cut back by 3 bases and J by 2 bases.

For this clonotype: Just one base apart from a much larger clone, this may be a read error. V is TRBV6-6 and J is TRBJ2-2; 7 bases map to TRBD2. The V gene's germline CDR1 is MNHNY and CDR2 SVGAGI (reference sequence). This CDR3 is 14 amino acids long. The CDR3 DNA sequence: TGTGCCAGCAGCCTCGGGGGGAACACCGGGGAGCTGTTATTT. This sequence encodes CASSLGGNTGELLF.

To note about this clonotype: One end of the junction is discordant with germline, which a read error may explain. The DNA for the CDR3 is TGTGCCAGCTGCCAAGTGTTGGCTTCCGTGTATGAGCAGTACTTC. Translated: CASCQVLASVYEQYF. The gene calls are TRBV4-2 and TRBJ2-7, with D hard to call. The CDR3 sequence is 15 residues long. The germline V gene has CDR1 LGHNA and CDR2 YNFKEQ.

This clonotype was counted between two and nine times. Possible read error: a much larger clone is one base away. This rearrangement joins TRBV29-1 to TRBJ2-7; possible D gene TRBD2, 5 bases. Germline V CDR1 and CDR2: SQVTM, ANQGSEA. The CDR3 contains 12 residues. This chain's CDR3 is CSVLRGTYEQHF. CDR3 nucleotides: TGCAGCGTTTTACGGGGAACCTACGAGCAGCACTTC.

Notes on this clonotype: This could be a read error, since a much larger clone is one nucleotide away. The CDR3 nucleotides read TGCAGCGTTGGGGGACTAGCGGGAGCCGGCAGCATAGATACGCAGTATTTT. Protein product: CSVGGLAGAGSIDTQYF. V is TRBV29-1 and J is TRBJ2-3, with 14 positions matching TRBD2. Germline CDR1 SQVTM, CDR2 ANQGSEA. This CDR3 contains 17 residues.

This clonotype appeared many times. J is TRBJ2-1 and V is TRBV4-2, with 10 bases fitting TRBD2. The J segment lost 0 bases and the V segment lost 2 bases, leaving 4 bases of the junction unmatched. This CDR3 has 17 amino acids. The germline gives CDR1 LGHNA, CDR2 YNFKEQ. The CDR3 reads CASSQQLAGTSYNEQFF. The DNA for the CDR3 is TGTGCCAGCAGCCAACAACTAGCGGGAACCTCCTACAATGAGCAGTTCTTC.

In regard to this clonotype: It is likely a read error, because the conserved phenylalanine at the end of the CDR3 is missing. It is unclear where the CDR3 begins or ends on the DNA, so no DNA is shown, and the CDR3 is as TCRdb lists it. V is TRBV12-3 or TRBV12-4 and J is TRBJ2-5; the tabulated D call, TRBD1, remains unverified against the DNA. The CDR3 spans 15 residues, counting both ends. CDR3: CISSTYPGSEETQYY.

As concerns this clonotype: The junction does not match germline at one end; this may be a read error. The DNA for the CDR3 is TGTGCCAGCAGCCCAGGCTTCTACATCGGGGAGCTGTTTTTT. Its protein product is CASSPGFYIGELFF. V gene TRBV4-3 combines with J gene TRBJ2-2; the D is unclear. Germline lookup yields CDR1 LGHNA and CDR2 YSLEER. CDR3 length equals 14 residues.

Comment on this clonotype: A much larger clonotype is one base distant, so this may be a read error. V usage is TRBV29-1 and J usage is TRBJ2-2; the D gene is possibly TRBD2 (6 bases). The CDR3 covers 15 residues. Germline V gives CDR1 SQVTM, CDR2 ANQGSEA. The CDR3 nucleotides read TGCATCCTCTCGCGGGGACTGACGAACACCGGGGAGCTGTTTTTT. This encodes CILSRGLTNTGELFF.

To note about this clonotype: One junction end disagrees with the germline gene, perhaps due to a read error. The chain couples TRBV6-2 or TRBV6-3 to TRBJ1-2, with TRBD1 identical over 9 bases. The length of the CDR3 is 15 residues. The germline CDR1 and CDR2 sequences are MNHEY and SVGEGT. The CDR3 sequence is CANSYSGRTGAGYTF. The CDR3 DNA follows: TGTGCCAACAGTTACTCGGGACGGACAGGGGCTGGCTACACCTTC.

As regards this clonotype: Germline is not matched at one junction end, which may reflect a read error. V is TRBV6-1 and J is TRBJ1-5; 8 nucleotides align to TRBD1. The length of the CDR3 is 16 residues. The germline gives CDR1 MNHNS, CDR2 SASEGT. This CDR3 reads CASNELPRGLGQPQHF. CDR3 bases: TGTGCCAGCAATGAACTTCCCAGGGGGCTGGGTCAGCCCCAGCATTTT.

The genes are TRBV7-9 and TRBJ1-1, with 9 bases fitting TRBD1. Per the germline V gene, CDR1 is SEHNR and CDR2 is FQNEAQ (reference sequence). Trimming cost V 7 bases and J 11 bases; bases outside gene matches: 5. The length of the CDR3 is 11 residues. The CDR3 coding sequence is TGTGCCAGCACCCTTGGACAGGGGGCTTTCTTT. Amino acid sequence: CASTLGQGAFF.

Worth noting for this clonotype: At one end the junction does not follow the germline gene, possibly because of a read error. This chain links TRBV29-1 with TRBJ2-2; 14 bases agree with TRBD2. Germline V gene data show CDR1 as SQVTM and CDR2 as ANQGSEA. This CDR3 spans 17 amino acids. The CDR3 reads CNVAGTSGGPNTGELFF. The CDR3 DNA sequence: TGTAACGTTGCGGGGACTAGCGGGGGACCGAACACCGGGGAGCTGTTTTTT.

For this clonotype: A single base separates this from a much larger clone, so it may be a read error. V gene TRBV4-3 combines with J gene TRBJ2-7; 11 bases align to TRBD2. This CDR3 is 15 amino acids long. Germline V gives CDR1 LGHNA, CDR2 YSLEER. The junction had 8 bases not matched to a gene; V was cut back by 4 bases and J by 6 bases. The CDR3 protein is CASSRIAGGPLEQYF. The CDR3 region has the DNA TGCGCCAGCAGCCGAATAGCGGGAGGGCCCCTCGAGCAGTACTTC.

The chain links TRBV6-2 or TRBV6-3 to TRBJ2-1; no clear D. Germline V lookup: CDR1 MNHEY, CDR2 SVGEGT. Trimming removed 0 bases at V and 11 bases at J, with 14 bases between. CDR3 length equals 14 residues. The CDR3, as DNA: TGTGCCAGCAGTTACTCGGGCTCCTACGATAAGCAGTTCTTC. It is translated as CASSYSGSYDKQFF.

The chain joins TRBV5-1 to TRBJ1-2; tentatively, D is TRBD1 (6 bases). Germline V gives CDR1 SGHRS, CDR2 YFSETQ. With 6 bases removed from V and 7 bases from J, the gap between germline ends came to 19 bases. This CDR3 comprises 14 residues. The CDR3 protein is CASKGERGASGYTF. CDR3 sequence (DNA): TGCGCCAGCAAGGGAGAAAGGGGGGCAAGTGGCTACACCTTC. The full variable domain, with the rest looked up from reference TRBV5-1 and TRBJ1-2, is KAGVTQTPRYLIKTRGQQVTLSCSPISGHRSVSWYQQTPGQGLQFLFEYFSETQRNKGNFPGRFSGRQFSNSRSEMNVSTLELGDSALYLCASKGERGASGYTFGSGTRLTVV.

The chain couples TRBV30 to TRBJ2-1; D is perhaps TRBD1 or TRBD2 (5 bases each). The germline V and J ends were trimmed by 5 bases and 5 bases, with 16 bases remaining between them. Germline V CDR1 and CDR2: GTSNPN, SVGIG (reference sequence). This CDR3 has 14 residues. The CDR3 nucleotides read TGTGCCTGGGCCTCGGGACGCGCAAACAATGAGCAGTTCTTC. Protein sequence: CAWASGRANNEQFF.

The gene calls are TRBV5-4 and TRBJ2-4, with D unclear. V lost 3 bases, J lost 2 bases, and 12 bases lay in between. This CDR3 is 15 amino acids long. Germline CDR1 is SGHNT and CDR2 is YYREEE (reference sequence). CDR3 bases: TGTGCCAGCAGCTCCGACTCGCTAACCAAAAACATTCAGTACTTC. This encodes CASSSDSLTKNIQYF.

This chain links TRBV5-1 with TRBJ1-2; no clear D. The CDR3 consists of 12 residues. Per germline, CDR1 SGHRS and CDR2 YFSETQ. Trimming took 0 bases from V and 8 from J, leaving 8 bases between them. The CDR3 is CASSLGQSGYTF. In DNA form, the CDR3 reads TGCGCCAGCAGCTTGGGGCAGTCCGGCTACACCTTC.

This clonotype has a single count. The junction and the germline gene differ at one end; a read error may be behind it. The chain combines TRBV24-1 with TRBJ2-1; D is possibly TRBD2 (6 bases). This CDR3 is 13 amino acids long. Germline lookup yields CDR1 KGHDR and CDR2 SFDVKD. CDR3 DNA: TGTGCCATCAGTGGAGGGTCCCACAATGAGCAGTTCTTC. It is translated as CAISGGSHNEQFF.

This clonotype was observed a few times. V gene TRBV29-1 combines with J gene TRBJ2-7; D unresolved. Trimming removed 7 bases at V and 5 bases at J, with 12 bases between. CDR1 is SQVTM, CDR2 ANQGSEA, per germline. This CDR3 comprises 11 residues. Written as DNA, the CDR3 is TGCAGCGCCTCCGACGGTCACGAGCAGTACTTC. As protein: CSASDGHEQYF.

This CDR3 is CASSLPQGSGETQYF. For the CDR3, the DNA is TGTGCCAGCAGCCTCCCTCAAGGGAGCGGTGAGACCCAGTACTTC. The V and J genes are TRBV28 and TRBJ2-5, with TRBD2 as a possible D gene (5 bases). From germline, CDR1 is MDHEN and CDR2 SYDVKM. CDR3 length: 15 residues. V dropped 6 bases and J dropped 5 bases, with 19 bases sitting between them.

This clonotype was found once. A read error may explain this, as a much larger clone is one base away. The CDR3 does not close with the conserved phenylalanine or tryptophan, likely indicating a read error. The chain joins TRBV4-1 to TRBJ2-3; the match to TRBD1 covers 11 bases. Germline V lookup: CDR1 MGHRA, CDR2 YSYEKL. Unmatched junction bases numbered 11, after V lost 3 bases and J lost 3 bases. The CDR3 runs to 18 residues. The CDR3 DNA reads as TGCGCCAGCAGCCAGGTTGGTTTCGGGACAGGGGGAACAGATACGCAGTATTAT. Amino acid sequence: CASSQVGFGTGGTDTQYY.

Only a few counts were recorded for this clonotype. The CDR3 loop reads CASSLRQANANTGELFF. DNA for the CDR3: TGCGCCAGCAGCTTGAGGCAGGCTAACGCGAACACCGGGGAGCTGTTTTTT. The chain uses TRBV5-1 and TRBJ2-2; no clear D. Germline-derived CDR1 and CDR2 are SGHRS and YFSETQ. The CDR3 runs to 17 residues. Trimming left V 1 base short and J 0 bases short, with 13 bases between.

This clonotype was seen more than once but under ten times. This may be a read error, as it is one base from a much larger clone. The conserved phenylalanine or tryptophan normally closing the CDR3 is absent here, so this likely arose from a read error. This chain links TRBV11-2 with TRBJ2-1; 12 nucleotides agree with TRBD2. This CDR3 has 16 amino acids. The germline gives CDR1 SGHAT, CDR2 FQNNGV. Trimming removed 7 bases from V and 9 bases from J; junction bases left unmatched: 13. CDR3 amino acids: CASTNSPSGRAFEQFL. The CDR3 DNA is TGTGCCAGCACCAATTCGCCTAGCGGGAGGGCCTTTGAGCAGTTCCTC.

On this clonotype itself: The junction and the germline gene differ at one end; a read error may be behind it. The chain recombines TRBV11-2 with TRBJ2-3; unclear D gene. CDR1 is SGHAT and CDR2 is FQNNGV in the germline V gene. The CDR3 has 13 residues. For the CDR3, the DNA is TGTGCCAGCAGCTTGCCCCCCGCAGATACGCACTATTTT. Protein product: CASSLPPADTHYF.

Concerning this clonotype itself: Since a much larger clone is just one base distant, this may be a read error. The rearrangement links TRBV29-1 to TRBJ2-3; 8 positions agree with TRBD1. This CDR3 contains 17 residues. In germline, CDR1 is SQVTM, CDR2 ANQGSEA. Here the CDR3 reads CNVELRETGARTDTQYF. CDR3 DNA: TGCAACGTTGAACTTCGAGAGACAGGGGCTAGAACAGATACGCAGTATTTT.

On this clonotype: A junction end diverges from the germline sequence, so it may reflect a read error. This rearrangement joins TRBV4-1 to TRBJ2-2; tentative D call: TRBD2 (6 bases). This CDR3 region has 16 residues. The V gene's germline CDR1 is MGHRA and CDR2 YSYEKL. For the CDR3, the DNA is TGCGACAGCAGCCGGCGACTAGACCTTGGCTCCGGGGAGCTGTTTTTT. Its translation: CDSSRRLDLGSGELFF.

The chain combines TRBV12-3 or TRBV12-4 with TRBJ2-5; either TRBD1 or TRBD2 may supply D (6 bases each). This CDR3 is 14 amino acids long. V was trimmed by 5 bases and J by 6 bases, leaving 16 bases between them. The CDR3 protein is CASSLNGGLKTQYF. CDR3 nucleotides: TGTGCCAGCAGTCTAAACGGGGGCTTGAAGACCCAGTACTTC.

As for this clonotype: A much larger clone differs from this one at a single base, so this may be a read error. V and J are TRBV6-1 and TRBJ2-7, with TRBD2 matching 9 bases. The CDR3 spans 15 residues. CDR1 and CDR2 from the germline V gene are MNHNS and SASEGT. Trimming cost V 8 bases and J 4 bases; bases outside gene matches: 12. The DNA for the CDR3 is TGTGCCAGCGCCCAGCGGGAGGACCGTGTTTACGAGCAGTACTTC. Encoded protein: CASAQREDRVYEQYF.